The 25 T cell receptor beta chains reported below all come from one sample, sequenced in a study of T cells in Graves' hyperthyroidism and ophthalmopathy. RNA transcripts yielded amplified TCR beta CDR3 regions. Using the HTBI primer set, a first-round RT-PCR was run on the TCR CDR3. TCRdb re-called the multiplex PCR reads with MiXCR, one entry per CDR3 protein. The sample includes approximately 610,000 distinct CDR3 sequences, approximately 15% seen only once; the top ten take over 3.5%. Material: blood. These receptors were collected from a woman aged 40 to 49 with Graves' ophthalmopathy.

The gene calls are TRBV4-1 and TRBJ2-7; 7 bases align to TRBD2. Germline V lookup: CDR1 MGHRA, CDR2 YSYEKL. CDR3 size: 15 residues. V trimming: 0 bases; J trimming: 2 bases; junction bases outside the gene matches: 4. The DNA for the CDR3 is TGCGCCAGCAGCCAAGAGGAGCGGGATCCCTACGAGCAGTACTTC. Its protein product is CASSQEERDPYEQYF.

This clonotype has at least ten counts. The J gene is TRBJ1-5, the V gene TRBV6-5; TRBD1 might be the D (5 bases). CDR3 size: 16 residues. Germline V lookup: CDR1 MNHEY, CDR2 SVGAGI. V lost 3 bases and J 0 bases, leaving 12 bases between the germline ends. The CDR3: CASSYSPTDSNQPQHF. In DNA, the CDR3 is TGTGCCAGCAGTTATAGTCCGACAGATAGCAATCAGCCCCAGCATTTT.

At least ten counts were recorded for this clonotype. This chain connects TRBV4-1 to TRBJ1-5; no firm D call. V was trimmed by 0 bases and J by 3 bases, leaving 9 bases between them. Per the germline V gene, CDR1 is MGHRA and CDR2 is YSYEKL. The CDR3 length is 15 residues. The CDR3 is CASSQDEVFNQPQHF. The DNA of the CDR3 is TGCGCCAGCAGCCAAGATGAAGTCTTCAATCAGCCCCAGCATTTT.

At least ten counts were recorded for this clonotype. The CDR3 region has the DNA TGTGCCAGCAGTGAACTCCAGCAGGGCGGCCAGTACTTC. Its protein is CASSELQQGGQYF. This chain uses TRBV6-9 with TRBJ2-5; TRBD1 is a possible D gene (5 bases). Trimming cost V 5 bases and J 10 bases, with 17 bases left between them. Germline V gene sequence: CDR1 MNHGY, CDR2 SVAAGI. This CDR3 has 13 amino acids.

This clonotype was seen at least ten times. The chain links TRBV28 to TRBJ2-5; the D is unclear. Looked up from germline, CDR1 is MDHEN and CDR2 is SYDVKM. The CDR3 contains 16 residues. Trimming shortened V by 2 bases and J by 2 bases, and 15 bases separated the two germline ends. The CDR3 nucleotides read TGTGCCAGCAGTTTAATAGACCATCGTTCGCAAGAGACCCAGTACTTC. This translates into CASSLIDHRSQETQYF.

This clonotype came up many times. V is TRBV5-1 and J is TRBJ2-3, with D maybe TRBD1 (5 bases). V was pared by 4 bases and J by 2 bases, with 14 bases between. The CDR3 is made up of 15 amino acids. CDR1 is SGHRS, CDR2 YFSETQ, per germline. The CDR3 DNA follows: TGCGCCAGCAGCGCCAGGGCCCCTTACACAGATACGCAGTATTTT. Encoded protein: CASSARAPYTDTQYF.

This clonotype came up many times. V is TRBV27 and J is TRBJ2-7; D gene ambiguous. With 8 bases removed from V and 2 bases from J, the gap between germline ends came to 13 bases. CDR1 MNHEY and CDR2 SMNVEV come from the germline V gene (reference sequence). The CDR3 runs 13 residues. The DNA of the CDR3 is TGTGCCAGCTCCCCGGCACTTACCTACGAGCAGTACTTC. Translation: CASSPALTYEQYF.

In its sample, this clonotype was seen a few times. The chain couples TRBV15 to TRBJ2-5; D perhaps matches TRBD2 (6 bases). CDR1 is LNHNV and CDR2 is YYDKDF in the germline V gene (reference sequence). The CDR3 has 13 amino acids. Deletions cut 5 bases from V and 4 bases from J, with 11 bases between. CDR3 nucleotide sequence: TGTGCCACCAGCCAACGGAGGGGAGAGACCCAGTACTTC. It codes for CATSQRRGETQYF.

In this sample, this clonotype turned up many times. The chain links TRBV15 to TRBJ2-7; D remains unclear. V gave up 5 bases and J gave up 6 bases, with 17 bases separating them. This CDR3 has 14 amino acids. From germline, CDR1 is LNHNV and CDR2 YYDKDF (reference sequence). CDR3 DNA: TGTGCCACCAGCGGAAGCGCCCCCCGCCCCGAGCAGTACTTC. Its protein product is CATSGSAPRPEQYF.

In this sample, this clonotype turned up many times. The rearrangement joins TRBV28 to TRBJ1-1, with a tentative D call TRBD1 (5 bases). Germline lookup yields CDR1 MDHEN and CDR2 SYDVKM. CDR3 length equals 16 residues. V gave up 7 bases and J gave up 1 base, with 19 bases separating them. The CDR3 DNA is TGTGCCAGCACCAAACGGGGGGAGGGTAGGAACACTGAAGCTTTCTTT. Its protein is CASTKRGEGRNTEAFF.

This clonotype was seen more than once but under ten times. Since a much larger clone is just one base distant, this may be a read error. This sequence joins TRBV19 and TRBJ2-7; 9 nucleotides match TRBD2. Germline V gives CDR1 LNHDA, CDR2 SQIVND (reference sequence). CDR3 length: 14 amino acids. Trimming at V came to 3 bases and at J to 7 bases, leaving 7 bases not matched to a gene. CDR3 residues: CASSIGVAGAEQYF. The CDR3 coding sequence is TGTGCCAGTAGTATTGGAGTAGCGGGAGCTGAGCAGTACTTC. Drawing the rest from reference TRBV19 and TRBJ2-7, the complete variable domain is DGGITQSPKYLFRKEGQNVTLSCEQNLNHDAMYWYRQDPGQGLRLIYYSQIVNDFQKGDIAEGYSVSREKKESFPLTVTSAQKNPTAFYLCASSIGVAGAEQYFGPGTRLTVT.

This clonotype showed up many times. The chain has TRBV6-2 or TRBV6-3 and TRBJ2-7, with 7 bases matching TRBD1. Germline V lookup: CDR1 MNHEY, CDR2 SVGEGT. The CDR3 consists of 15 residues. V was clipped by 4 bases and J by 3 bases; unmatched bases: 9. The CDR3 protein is CASSSQNRDSYEQYF. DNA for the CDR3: TGTGCCAGCAGTTCCCAAAACCGGGACAGCTACGAGCAGTACTTC.

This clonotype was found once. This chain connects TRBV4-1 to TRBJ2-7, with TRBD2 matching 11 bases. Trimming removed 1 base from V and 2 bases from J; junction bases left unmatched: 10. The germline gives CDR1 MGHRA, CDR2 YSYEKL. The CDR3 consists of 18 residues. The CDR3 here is CASSQAELAGESAYEQYF. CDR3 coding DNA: TGCGCCAGCAGCCAAGCGGAACTAGCGGGAGAATCTGCCTACGAGCAGTACTTC.

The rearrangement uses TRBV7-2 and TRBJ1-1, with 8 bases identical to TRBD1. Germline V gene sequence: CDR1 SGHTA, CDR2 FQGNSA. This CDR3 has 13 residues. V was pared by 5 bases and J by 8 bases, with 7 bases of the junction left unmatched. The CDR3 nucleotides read TGTGCCAGCAGCCCACAGGGGGACCTAGAAGCTTTCTTT. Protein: CASSPQGDLEAFF.

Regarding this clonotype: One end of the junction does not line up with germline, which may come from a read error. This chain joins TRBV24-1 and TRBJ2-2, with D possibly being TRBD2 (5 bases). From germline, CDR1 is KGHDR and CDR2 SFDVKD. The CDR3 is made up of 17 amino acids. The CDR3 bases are TGTGCCACCAGTGATGCTACACCTATTCTAAACACCGGGGAGCTGGTTTTT. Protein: CATSDATPILNTGELVF.

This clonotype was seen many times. The CDR3 sequence: CASGGTGEATEAFF. The CDR3 nucleotides are TGTGCCAGCGGGGGTACGGGGGAAGCCACTGAAGCTTTCTTT. This rearrangement joins TRBV28 to TRBJ1-1, with a weak D call TRBD1 (5 bases). With 8 bases removed from V and 4 bases from J, the gap between germline ends came to 17 bases. This CDR3 is built from 14 residues. Germline values: CDR1 MDHEN, CDR2 SYDVKM.

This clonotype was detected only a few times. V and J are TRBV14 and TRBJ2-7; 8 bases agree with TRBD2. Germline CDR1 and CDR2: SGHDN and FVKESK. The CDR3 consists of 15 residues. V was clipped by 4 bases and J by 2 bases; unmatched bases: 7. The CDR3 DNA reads TGTGCCAGCAGCCCGGCGGGAGGTCCCACCTACGAGCAGTACTTC. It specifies CASSPAGGPTYEQYF.

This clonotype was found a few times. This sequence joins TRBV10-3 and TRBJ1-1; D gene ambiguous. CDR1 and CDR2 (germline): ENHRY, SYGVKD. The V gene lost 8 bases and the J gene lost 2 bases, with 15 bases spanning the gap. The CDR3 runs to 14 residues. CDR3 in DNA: TGTGCCATCTCCACCCAACAGAGAAACACTGAAGCTTTCTTT. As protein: CAISTQQRNTEAFF.

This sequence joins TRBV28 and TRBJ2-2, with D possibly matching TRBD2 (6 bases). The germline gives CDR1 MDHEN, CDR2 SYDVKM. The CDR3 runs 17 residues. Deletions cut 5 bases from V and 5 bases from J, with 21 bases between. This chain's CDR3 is CASSPRASGVLTGELFF. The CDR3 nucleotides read TGTGCCAGCAGTCCTCGAGCGTCGGGAGTCTTGACCGGGGAGCTGTTTTTT.

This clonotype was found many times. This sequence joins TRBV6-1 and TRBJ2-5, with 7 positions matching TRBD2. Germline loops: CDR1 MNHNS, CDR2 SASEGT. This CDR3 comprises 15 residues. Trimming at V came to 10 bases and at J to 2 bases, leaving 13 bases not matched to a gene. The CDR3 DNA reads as TGTGCCACAACCGATTCGGGGGGATTACAAGAGACCCAGTACTTC. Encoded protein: CATTDSGGLQETQYF.

CDR3 region: CASSQTGTSPYEQYF. Written as DNA, the CDR3 is TGCGCCAGCAGCCAGACCGGGACTAGTCCCTACGAGCAGTACTTC. The V call is TRBV4-3, the J call TRBJ2-7, with TRBD2 matching over 8 bases. V trimming: 3 bases; J trimming: 2 bases; junction bases outside the gene matches: 6. Germline assignment: CDR1 LGHNA and CDR2 YSLEER. CDR3 length equals 15 residues.

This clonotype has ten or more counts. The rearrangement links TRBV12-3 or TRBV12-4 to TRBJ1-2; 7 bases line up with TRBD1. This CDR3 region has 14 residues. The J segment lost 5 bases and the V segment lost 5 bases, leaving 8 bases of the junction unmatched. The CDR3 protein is CASSPTGLGYGYTF. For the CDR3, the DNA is TGTGCCAGCAGTCCGACAGGGCTTGGGTATGGCTACACCTTC.

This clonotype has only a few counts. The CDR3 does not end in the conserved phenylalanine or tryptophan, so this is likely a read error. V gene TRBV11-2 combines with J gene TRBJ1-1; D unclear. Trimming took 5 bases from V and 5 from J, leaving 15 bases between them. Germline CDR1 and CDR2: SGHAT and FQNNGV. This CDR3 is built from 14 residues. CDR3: CASSRGAGMTEAFS. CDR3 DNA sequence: TGTGCCAGCAGCCGGGGAGCCGGCATGACTGAAGCTTTCTCT.

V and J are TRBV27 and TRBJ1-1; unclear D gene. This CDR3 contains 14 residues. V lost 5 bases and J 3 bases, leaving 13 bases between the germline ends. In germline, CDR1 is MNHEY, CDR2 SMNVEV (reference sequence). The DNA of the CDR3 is TGTGCCAGCAGTCCGGAGTATGGGGACACTGAAGCTTTCTTT. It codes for CASSPEYGDTEAFF.

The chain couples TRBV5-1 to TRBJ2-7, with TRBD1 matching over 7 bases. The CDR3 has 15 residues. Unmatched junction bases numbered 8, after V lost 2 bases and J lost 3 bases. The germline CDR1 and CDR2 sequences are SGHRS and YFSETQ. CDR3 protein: CASSFNGQAIYEQYF. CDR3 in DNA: TGCGCCAGCAGCTTTAACGGACAGGCGATCTACGAGCAGTACTTC.